This passage covers 31 T cell receptor beta chains from one sample sequenced in a study of blood T cell repertoires in COVID-19. This table comes from immunoSEQ multiplex PCR, and its TCRdb copy is limited to in-frame clones, with some not included. Here the sample spans tens of thousands of clones, 85% to 90% being singletons. Material for sequencing was peripheral blood. The receptors derive from a human donor with active COVID-19. The donor label of this sample is uncertain.

V gene TRBV27 combines with J gene TRBJ1-5, with D perhaps TRBD1 (6 bases). With 3 bases removed from V and 0 bases from J, the gap between germline ends came to 15 bases. CDR1 MNHEY and CDR2 SMNVEV come from the germline V gene (reference sequence). This CDR3 contains 17 residues. This CDR3 reads CASSLVGTSYSNQPQHF. CDR3 coding DNA: TGTGCCAGCAGTTTGGTTGGGACAAGTTATAGCAATCAGCCCCAGCATTTT.

J is TRBJ2-2 and V is TRBV19; the D gene is possibly TRBD2 (6 bases). Trimming cost V 4 bases and J 0 bases, with 9 bases left between them. Per germline, CDR1 LNHDA and CDR2 SQIVND (reference sequence). The CDR3 covers 15 residues. CDR3 DNA sequence: TGTGCCAGTAGTAAGGCGGGGACGAACACCGGGGAGCTGTTTTTT. Protein: CASSKAGTNTGELFF.

V usage is TRBV28 and J usage is TRBJ1-1; a possible D gene is TRBD1 (6 bases). The germline V and J ends were trimmed by 1 base and 0 bases, with 9 bases remaining between them. The CDR3 contains 15 residues. CDR1 and CDR2 from the germline V gene are MDHEN and SYDVKM. CDR3 bases: TGTGCCAGCAGTTTATTTCGGACAGTGAACACTGAAGCTTTCTTT. Translation: CASSLFRTVNTEAFF.

The CDR3 sequence: CASALAVYNEQFF. Here the CDR3 DNA reads TGTGCCAGTGCCCTAGCGGTATACAATGAGCAGTTCTTC. This sequence joins TRBV19 and TRBJ2-1; the match to TRBD2 covers 7 bases. Germline V lookup: CDR1 LNHDA, CDR2 SQIVND (reference sequence). CDR3 length equals 13 residues. The J segment lost 4 bases and the V segment lost 8 bases, leaving 5 bases of the junction unmatched.

J is TRBJ1-1 and V is TRBV5-6, with D unresolved. V was trimmed by 2 bases and J by 8 bases, leaving 7 bases between them. The CDR3 extends over 11 amino acids. The V gene's germline CDR1 is SGHDT and CDR2 YYEEEE. CDR3 residues: CASSFGGEAFF. The CDR3 DNA is TGTGCCAGCAGCTTTGGCGGAGAAGCTTTCTTT.

The V and J genes are TRBV18 and TRBJ2-7, with TRBD2 as a possible D gene (6 bases). This CDR3 has 14 amino acids. Between the trimmed V and J ends, which lost 2 bases and 4 bases, there was a span of 12 bases. Germline CDR1 KGHSH, CDR2 LQKENI. The DNA of the CDR3 is TGTGCCAGCTCACCAGCCGGGGGTGGATACGAGCAGTACTTC. Amino acids: CASSPAGGGYEQYF.

This sequence joins TRBV7-8 and TRBJ1-3; the D is unclear. CDR3 length equals 15 residues. Per the germline V gene, CDR1 is SGHVS and CDR2 is FQNEAQ. Trimming cost V 5 bases and J 4 bases, with 15 bases left between them. The CDR3 DNA is TGTGCCAGCAGCCTTCGGGAGCAACTAGGAAACACCATATATTTT. Residues: CASSLREQLGNTIYF.

This clone was recorded a few times. V and J are TRBV7-7 and TRBJ2-7, with D tentatively TRBD2 (5 bases). Germline CDR1 reads SSHAT; CDR2 reads FNYEAQ (reference sequence). The CDR3 extends over 14 amino acids. V lost 1 base and J 6 bases, leaving 13 bases between the germline ends. In nucleotides, the CDR3 is TGTGCCAGCAGCTTAGTAGGAGGTAGTGGCGAGCAGTACTTC. Amino acids: CASSLVGGSGEQYF.

The chain uses TRBV18 and TRBJ1-1; D unclear. The CDR3 is 13 amino acids. CDR1 and CDR2 (germline): KGHSH, LQKENI. Between the trimmed V and J ends, which lost 3 bases and 0 bases, there was a span of 5 bases. The CDR3 nucleotides are TGTGCCAGCTCACCGGAGTTGAACACTGAAGCTTTCTTT. Translated: CASSPELNTEAFF.

The rearrangement joins TRBV11-3 to TRBJ1-3; D not certain. V lost 0 bases to trimming and J lost 4 bases, with 4 bases between them. This CDR3 region has 13 residues. CDR1 and CDR2 (germline): SGHNT, YENEEA. As DNA, the CDR3 is TGTGCCAGCAGCTTAGAACACGGAAACACCATATATTTT. Translation: CASSLEHGNTIYF. Complete variable domain (other parts from reference TRBV11-3 and TRBJ1-3): EAGVVQSPRYKIIEKKQPVAFWCNPISGHNTLYWYLQNLGQGPELLIRYENEEAVDDSQLPKDRFSAERLKGVDSTLKIQPAELGDSAVYLCASSLEHGNTIYFGEGSWLTVV.

The V and J genes are TRBV7-9 and TRBJ1-4; the D gene is possibly TRBD1 (5 bases). Germline-derived CDR1 and CDR2 are SEHNR and FQNEAQ (reference sequence). V lost 3 bases to trimming and J lost 6 bases, with 11 bases between them. The CDR3 is made up of 14 amino acids. CDR3 nucleotide sequence: TGTGCCAGCAGCTTGGATGGGGCGTATGAAAAACTGTTTTTT. Encoded protein: CASSLDGAYEKLFF. The variable domain in full, completed from reference TRBV7-9 and TRBJ1-4, reads DTGVSQNPRHKITKRGQNVTFRCDPISEHNRLYWYRQTLGQGPEFLTYFQNEAQLEKSRLLSDRFSAERPKGSFSTLEIQRTEQGDSAMYLCASSLDGAYEKLFFGSGTQLSVL.

J is TRBJ2-1 and V is TRBV4-3; D gene ambiguous. The CDR3 totals 14 residues. V was pared by 0 bases and J by 6 bases, with 9 bases between. The germline gives CDR1 LGHNA, CDR2 YSLEER. This CDR3 reads CASSQDPQLNEQFF. CDR3 DNA: TGCGCCAGCAGCCAAGACCCACAGCTCAATGAGCAGTTCTTC.

V is TRBV24-1 and J is TRBJ2-2, with 10 bases aligning to TRBD1. The CDR3 runs 15 residues. V lost 10 bases, J lost 4 bases, and 8 bases stayed unmatched. Germline V lookup: CDR1 KGHDR, CDR2 SFDVKD. The CDR3 sequence: CATFDRGQITGELFF. The CDR3 DNA follows: TGTGCCACTTTTGACAGGGGGCAAATCACCGGGGAGCTGTTTTTT.

The chain recombines TRBV5-4 with TRBJ2-7, with 9 bases fitting TRBD1. Germline values: CDR1 SGHNT, CDR2 YYREEE (reference sequence). The CDR3 loop spans 16 amino acids. V lost 3 bases, J lost 4 bases, and 11 bases stayed unmatched. CDR3 residues: CASSSDTGQGVYEQYF. The DNA for the CDR3 is TGTGCCAGCAGCTCCGACACGGGACAGGGCGTTTACGAGCAGTACTTC.

The V call is TRBV19, the J call TRBJ1-5, with D possibly matching TRBD1 (5 bases). Germline lookup yields CDR1 LNHDA and CDR2 SQIVND (reference sequence). V was cut by 5 bases and J by 6 bases, with 8 bases left in between. The CDR3 has 12 residues. CDR3 DNA: TGTGCCAGTAGTCCAGGGCTTCAGCCCCAGCATTTT. Encoded protein: CASSPGLQPQHF.

V usage is TRBV5-1 and J usage is TRBJ1-2, with D perhaps matching TRBD1 (6 bases). CDR1 SGHRS and CDR2 YFSETQ come from the germline V gene. CDR3 length equals 14 residues. V lost 6 bases and J lost 6, with 18 bases in between. CDR3 in amino acids: CASTETGTSNGYTF. Written as DNA, the CDR3 is TGCGCCAGCACGGAGACGGGGACATCTAATGGCTACACCTTC.

The chain has TRBV19 and TRBJ2-3, with TRBD2 matching over 9 bases. Trimming removed 4 bases from V and 2 bases from J; junction bases left unmatched: 1. The CDR3 totals 14 residues. The germline CDR1 and CDR2 sequences are LNHDA and SQIVND (reference sequence). This CDR3 is CASSSGGATDTQYF. The CDR3 DNA reads TGTGCCAGTAGTAGCGGGGGGGCCACAGATACGCAGTATTTT. Variable domain in full (rest from reference TRBV19 and TRBJ2-3): DGGITQSPKYLFRKEGQNVTLSCEQNLNHDAMYWYRQDPGQGLRLIYYSQIVNDFQKGDIAEGYSVSREKKESFPLTVTSAQKNPTAFYLCASSSGGATDTQYFGPGTRLTVL.

The chain combines TRBV9 with TRBJ1-1; TRBD1 might be the D (6 bases). V lost 0 bases, J lost 5 bases, and 14 bases lay in between. Looked up from germline, CDR1 is SGDLS and CDR2 is YYNGEE. CDR3 length equals 15 residues. DNA for the CDR3: TGTGCCAGCAGCGTAGCGGCAGGGGCCCTAACTGAAGCTTTCTTT. It encodes CASSVAAGALTEAFF.

The chain has TRBV25-1 and TRBJ2-3, with no clear D. CDR1 and CDR2 (germline): MGHDK, SYGVNS. This CDR3 comprises 13 residues. V was shortened by 0 bases and J by 1 base, with 2 bases between the two germline ends. CDR3 nucleotide sequence: TGTGCCAGCAGTGAATACGGCACAGATACGCAGTATTTT. Translation gives CASSEYGTDTQYF.

The chain employs TRBV15 and TRBJ2-5; perhaps TRBD2 as D (7 bases). V lost 2 bases and J 1 base, leaving 11 bases between the germline ends. The CDR3 runs to 15 residues. The germline gives CDR1 LNHNV, CDR2 YYDKDF (reference sequence). The CDR3 spells CATSRLGGPQETQYF. DNA for the CDR3: TGTGCCACCAGCAGATTGGGGGGGCCCCAAGAGACCCAGTACTTC.

This chain joins TRBV7-8 and TRBJ2-5, with a weak D call TRBD1 (6 bases). This CDR3 has 16 residues. Germline V CDR1 and CDR2: SGHVS, FQNEAQ. The V gene lost 5 bases and the J gene lost 0 bases, with 16 bases spanning the gap. Here the CDR3 DNA reads TGTGCCAGCAGCCCTGAAGGACAGTGGTACCAAGAGACCCAGTACTTC. Its translation: CASSPEGQWYQETQYF.

This chain joins TRBV27 and TRBJ2-1; 16 nucleotides line up with TRBD2. CDR1 and CDR2 from the germline V gene are MNHEY and SMNVEV (reference sequence). The trim removed 6 bases at V and 3 bases at J, leaving 8 bases unmatched. There are 18 residues in the CDR3. For the CDR3, the DNA is TGTGCCAGCAGCTCCCCGGGACTAGCGGGGGGGTTCTACAATGAGCAGTTCTTC. Translating gives CASSSPGLAGGFYNEQFF.

The chain has TRBV6-2 or TRBV6-3 and TRBJ1-5, with no clear D. V was shortened by 2 bases and J by 5 bases, with 7 bases between the two germline ends. The CDR3 consists of 13 residues. Per the germline V gene, CDR1 is MNHEY and CDR2 is SVGEGT. The CDR3 nucleotides read TGTGCCAGCAGTTACGTCGGAGATCAGCCCCAGCATTTT. It specifies CASSYVGDQPQHF.

This clone appeared once. V gene TRBV18 combines with J gene TRBJ1-1; the D is unclear. The length of the CDR3 is 12 residues. CDR1 and CDR2 from the germline V gene are KGHSH and LQKENI. V was shortened by 4 bases and J by 8 bases, with 11 bases between the two germline ends. CDR3 region: CASSLTRGEAFF. In DNA form, the CDR3 reads TGTGCCAGCTCACTCACCCGGGGAGAAGCTTTCTTT.

The chain joins TRBV7-3 to TRBJ2-5, with 8 positions matching TRBD2. Germline assignment: CDR1 SGHTA and CDR2 FQGTGA. CDR3 length: 15 residues. J was trimmed by 5 bases and V by 4 bases; bases with no gene match: 9. CDR3 in amino acids: CASSSFGGGRETQYF. The CDR3 coding sequence is TGTGCCAGCAGCTCCTTCGGGGGGGGGCGGGAGACCCAGTACTTC.

This clone was counted a single time. This rearrangement joins TRBV4-3 to TRBJ2-4; D unresolved. Germline loops: CDR1 LGHNA, CDR2 YSLEER. V was shortened by 0 bases and J by 3 bases, with 15 bases between the two germline ends. This CDR3 comprises 17 residues. Here the CDR3 DNA reads TGCGCCAGCAGCCAAGATAATAACTTTCGGAGCAAAAACATTCAGTACTTC. Translating gives CASSQDNNFRSKNIQYF.

The V and J genes are TRBV19 and TRBJ1-2, with a possible D match to TRBD1 (5 bases). Trimming removed 6 bases at V and 5 bases at J, with 13 bases between. The CDR3 runs 13 residues. Per the germline V gene, CDR1 is LNHDA and CDR2 is SQIVND (reference sequence). The CDR3 here is CASSADKRYGYTF. The DNA for the CDR3 is TGTGCCAGTAGCGCGGACAAGAGGTATGGCTACACCTTC.

The rearrangement joins TRBV6-4 to TRBJ2-1, with 11 bases that match TRBD2. The V segment lost 3 bases and the J segment 6 bases; nucleotides outside the gene matches: 7. CDR3 length equals 16 residues. Per the germline V gene, CDR1 is MRHNA and CDR2 is SNTAGT. CDR3 region: CASSDSPSGGINEQFF. In nucleotides, the CDR3 is TGTGCCAGCAGTGATAGCCCTAGCGGGGGGATCAATGAGCAGTTCTTC.

The chain joins TRBV28 to TRBJ1-5; no definite D call. The length of the CDR3 is 15 residues. Trimming removed 6 bases from V and 6 bases from J, with 18 bases in between. The V gene's germline CDR1 is MDHEN and CDR2 SYDVKM. CDR3: CASSPLRLVVQPQHF. In DNA form, the CDR3 reads TGTGCCAGCAGCCCCCTGCGTTTGGTGGTTCAGCCCCAGCATTTT.

CDR3 loop: CASSDWTDTQYF. CDR3 in DNA: TGTGCCAGCAGCGACTGGACAGATACGCAGTATTTT. The V gene is TRBV14, the J gene TRBJ2-3; D ambiguous. The CDR3 is 12 residues long. The germline V gene encodes CDR1 SGHDN and CDR2 FVKESK. V was cut by 5 bases and J by 3 bases, with 6 bases left in between.

J is TRBJ2-2 and V is TRBV7-2; maybe TRBD1 (5 bases). The V gene lost 2 bases and the J gene lost 8 bases, with 15 bases spanning the gap. CDR3 length equals 15 residues. CDR1 is SGHTA and CDR2 is FQGNSA in the germline V gene. The CDR3 coding sequence is TGTGCCAGCAGCTTAAGCAGGGTTCTCGGTGGGGAGCTGTTTTTT. Protein: CASSLSRVLGGELFF.